These 20 T cell receptor beta chains came from one sample sequenced in a study of blood T cell repertoires in COVID-19 (dated by TCRdb to about 2020). Library generation was performed with the immunoSEQ multiplex PCR assay. The source is immuneACCESS, and TCRdb retained only in-frame sequences with V and J called. Part of the clones is not carried over; for the studies checked, unresolved V genes explain less than half of this, and the remainder is unexplained. This sample holds 300,000 or so clones; more than 80% were observed only once. The ten largest clones take up roughly 3.7% of the sample. Sequenced sample: peripheral blood. These receptors were obtained from a middle-aged woman with acute or convalescent COVID-19.

This chain uses TRBV2 with TRBJ2-2, with 8 bases fitting TRBD2. Germline-derived CDR1 and CDR2 are SNHLY and FYNNEI. With V trimmed by 10 bases and J by 3 bases, 10 bases remained unmatched. This CDR3 contains 15 residues. The DNA for the CDR3 is TGTGCCACCGGGGGTGGGACTAGAGACACCGGGGAGCTGTTTTTT. This translates into CATGGGTRDTGELFF.

The gene calls are TRBV3-1 (or the pseudogene TRBV3-2) and TRBJ1-4; D remains unclear. Trimming shortened V by 2 bases and J by 0 bases, and 4 bases separated the two germline ends. This CDR3 has 14 residues. Germline V gives CDR1 LGHDT, CDR2 YNNKEL (reference sequence). CDR3 residues: CASSQSATNEKLFF. For the CDR3, the DNA is TGTGCCAGCAGCCAATCTGCAACTAATGAAAAACTGTTTTTT.

The J gene is TRBJ2-1, the V gene TRBV7-3; 11 bases are shared with TRBD2. The V segment lost 4 bases and the J segment 7 bases; nucleotides outside the gene matches: 6. Germline-derived CDR1 and CDR2 are SGHTA and FQGTGA. The length of the CDR3 is 15 residues. CDR3 coding DNA: TGTGCCAGCAGCTCCGGGACTAGCGGAATAAATGAGCAGTTCTTC. This translates into CASSSGTSGINEQFF.

This clone has just a few counts. The chain has TRBV6-5 and TRBJ2-1; 7 nucleotides align to TRBD2. V gave up 5 bases and J gave up 10 bases; unmatched junction bases: 2. CDR1 and CDR2 (germline): MNHEY, SVGAGI. CDR3 length: 11 residues. Here the CDR3 DNA reads TGTGCCAGCAGTCAGCGGGGAGAGCAGTTCTTC. This sequence encodes CASSQRGEQFF.

This chain connects TRBV11-2 to TRBJ1-1; possibly TRBD1 for D (5 bases). CDR1 SGHAT and CDR2 FQNNGV come from the germline V gene. Trimming cost V 5 bases and J 7 bases, with 11 bases left between them. CDR3 length: 12 amino acids. The DNA for the CDR3 is TGTGCCAGCAGCACGGGGGGGAGTGAAGCTTTCTTT. As protein: CASSTGGSEAFF.

Remarks on this clone: This sample also contains other DNA sequences that code for the same CDR3. This chain joins TRBV5-1 and TRBJ1-4; no firm D call. CDR1 SGHRS and CDR2 YFSETQ come from the germline V gene. V lost 1 base and J 0 bases, leaving 4 bases between the germline ends. The CDR3 is 14 amino acids. In nucleotides, the CDR3 is TGCGCCAGCAGCTTGACGGCAACTAATGAAAAACTGTTTTTT. This translates into CASSLTATNEKLFF.

The chain couples TRBV5-1 to TRBJ1-4; no definite D call. The CDR3 runs 15 residues. V was shortened by 0 bases and J by 5 bases, with 11 bases between the two germline ends. Germline V gene sequence: CDR1 SGHRS, CDR2 YFSETQ. The CDR3 nucleotides read TGCGCCAGCAGCTTGGAAGGACGGGGAAATGAAAAACTGTTTTTT. Its protein is CASSLEGRGNEKLFF.

Concerning this clone: This sample also contains other DNA sequences that code for the same CDR3. The chain recombines TRBV11-3 with TRBJ2-3, with D unclear. The V gene's germline CDR1 is SGHNT and CDR2 YENEEA. The CDR3 has 14 residues. Trimming left V 0 bases short and J 3 bases short, with 7 bases between. The CDR3 sequence: CASSLDPRTDTQYF. The CDR3 DNA sequence: TGTGCCAGCAGCTTAGACCCGAGGACAGATACGCAGTATTTT. The full variable domain, with the rest looked up from reference TRBV11-3 and TRBJ2-3, is EAGVVQSPRYKIIEKKQPVAFWCNPISGHNTLYWYLQNLGQGPELLIRYENEEAVDDSQLPKDRFSAERLKGVDSTLKIQPAELGDSAVYLCASSLDPRTDTQYFGPGTRLTVL.

This chain links TRBV10-1 with TRBJ2-3; 7 bases are a match to TRBD2. Germline CDR1 reads WNHNN; CDR2 reads SYGVQD (reference sequence). The CDR3 spans 17 residues. Germline trimming cut 1 base from V and 4 bases from J; bases unmatched to any gene: 11. CDR3 residues: CASSEYPASGLADTQYF. CDR3 DNA sequence: TGCGCCAGCAGTGAGTACCCAGCTAGCGGCTTGGCAGATACGCAGTATTTT.

The chain combines TRBV3-1 (or the pseudogene TRBV3-2) with TRBJ1-2; weak D call: TRBD1 (5 bases). This CDR3 has 15 amino acids. Trimming pared 4 bases from V and 5 bases from J, leaving 17 bases between. Germline V gene lookup returns CDR1 LGHDT and CDR2 YNNKEL (reference sequence). Here the CDR3 DNA reads TGTGCCAGCAGCCCCGCAAGCCGTGGGGGGTATGGCTACACCTTC. It is translated as CASSPASRGGYGYTF.

V and J are TRBV12-5 and TRBJ1-2, with D uncertain. The CDR3 extends over 14 amino acids. Trimming removed 0 bases at V and 2 bases at J, with 7 bases between. Germline V lookup: CDR1 LGHNT, CDR2 FRNRAP. This CDR3 reads CASGLVPENYGYTF. Here the CDR3 DNA reads TGTGCTAGTGGTTTGGTACCGGAGAACTATGGCTACACCTTC. Full variable domain (rest looked up from reference TRBV12-5 and TRBJ1-2): DARVTQTPRHKVTEMGQEVTMRCQPILGHNTVFWYRQTMMQGLELLAYFRNRAPLDDSGMPKDRFSAEMPDATLATLKIQPSEPRDSAVYFCASGLVPENYGYTFGSGTRLTVV.

The chain carries TRBV19 and TRBJ2-5; 7 nucleotides line up with TRBD1. This CDR3 region has 13 residues. The V segment lost 6 bases and the J segment 4 bases; nucleotides outside the gene matches: 5. Germline V lookup: CDR1 LNHDA, CDR2 SQIVND (reference sequence). Here the CDR3 reads CASSYRGLETQYF. The CDR3 DNA is TGTGCCAGTAGCTACAGGGGATTAGAGACCCAGTACTTC.

This chain links TRBV6-5 with TRBJ1-2; 8 positions agree with TRBD1. V was pared by 6 bases and J by 4 bases, with 7 bases of the junction left unmatched. Germline-derived CDR1 and CDR2 are MNHEY and SVGAGI. The CDR3 consists of 14 residues. The CDR3 DNA reads as TGTGCCAGCAGAGGACAGGGCCGCCTCTATGGCTACACCTTC. Its translation is CASRGQGRLYGYTF.

V gene TRBV7-9 combines with J gene TRBJ2-7, with D possibly matching TRBD1 (5 bases). The CDR3 extends over 15 amino acids. V was cut by 2 bases and J by 2 bases, with 13 bases left in between. CDR1 is SEHNR and CDR2 is FQNEAQ in the germline V gene (reference sequence). The CDR3 DNA follows: TGTGCCAGCAGCTTAAAGGCAGGGCTGACCTACGAGCAGTACGTC. Protein sequence: CASSLKAGLTYEQYV.

Only a few counts were recorded for this clone. The chain joins TRBV7-2 to TRBJ1-2; 8 bases align to TRBD1. The V gene end was trimmed by 8 bases and the J gene end by 0 bases; junction bases not matched to a gene: 11. The CDR3 totals 16 residues. Germline lookup yields CDR1 SGHTA and CDR2 FQGNSA. In nucleotides, the CDR3 is TGTGCCAGCCACCGGGACAGGTCCTTTCCTAACTATGGCTACACCTTC. Encoded protein: CASHRDRSFPNYGYTF.

In its sample, this clone was seen a few times. The rearrangement links TRBV18 to TRBJ2-4; TRBD1 aligns across 10 bases. CDR1 is KGHSH, CDR2 LQKENI, per germline. This CDR3 is built from 14 residues. Trimming took 6 bases from V and 8 from J; bases not matched to a gene: 7. The CDR3: CASSPGTGADIQYF. CDR3 sequence (DNA): TGTGCCAGCTCCCCCGGGACAGGGGCAGACATTCAGTACTTC. The whole variable domain, remainder taken from reference TRBV18 and TRBJ2-4, is NAGVMQNPRHLVRRRGQEARLRCSPMKGHSHVYWYRQLPEEGLKFMVYLQKENIIDESGMPKERFSAEFPKEGPSILRIQQVVRGDSAAYFCASSPGTGADIQYFGAGTRLSVL.

This clone was recorded a few times. The chain recombines TRBV18 with TRBJ2-1; TRBD2 aligns across 8 bases. This CDR3 is built from 15 residues. V gave up 2 bases and J gave up 7 bases; unmatched junction bases: 7. CDR1 is KGHSH and CDR2 is LQKENI in the germline V gene. The CDR3 protein is CASSPFSGGLNEQFF. The CDR3 DNA reads TGTGCCAGCTCACCATTCTCGGGGGGGCTGAATGAGCAGTTCTTC.

The rearrangement links TRBV7-9 to TRBJ2-3; D might be TRBD2 (7 bases). This CDR3 is 17 amino acids long. The germline V gene encodes CDR1 SEHNR and CDR2 FQNEAQ (reference sequence). Between the trimmed V and J ends, which lost 7 bases and 0 bases, there was a span of 20 bases. The CDR3 sequence: CASIRRRGGASTDTQYF. CDR3 coding DNA: TGTGCCAGCATCCGAAGGAGAGGGGGGGCCAGCACAGATACGCAGTATTTT.

This clone showed up just a few times. The chain carries TRBV5-8 and TRBJ1-2; the D is unclear. V was clipped by 2 bases and J by 0 bases, with 8 bases between them. Germline CDR1 and CDR2: SGHTS and YDEGEE. This CDR3 comprises 14 residues. The CDR3 DNA sequence: TGTGCCAGCAGCTTTCCAGCGGCTAACTATGGCTACACCTTC. It translates to CASSFPAANYGYTF.

This chain connects TRBV6-5 to TRBJ2-7; D is perhaps TRBD1 (5 bases). V was clipped by 0 bases and J by 4 bases, with 10 bases between them. Germline lookup yields CDR1 MNHEY and CDR2 SVGAGI. The CDR3 has 14 residues. The CDR3 nucleotides read TGTGCCAGCAGTTACTCGCCCCAGGGATACGAGCAGTACGTC. This sequence encodes CASSYSPQGYEQYV.